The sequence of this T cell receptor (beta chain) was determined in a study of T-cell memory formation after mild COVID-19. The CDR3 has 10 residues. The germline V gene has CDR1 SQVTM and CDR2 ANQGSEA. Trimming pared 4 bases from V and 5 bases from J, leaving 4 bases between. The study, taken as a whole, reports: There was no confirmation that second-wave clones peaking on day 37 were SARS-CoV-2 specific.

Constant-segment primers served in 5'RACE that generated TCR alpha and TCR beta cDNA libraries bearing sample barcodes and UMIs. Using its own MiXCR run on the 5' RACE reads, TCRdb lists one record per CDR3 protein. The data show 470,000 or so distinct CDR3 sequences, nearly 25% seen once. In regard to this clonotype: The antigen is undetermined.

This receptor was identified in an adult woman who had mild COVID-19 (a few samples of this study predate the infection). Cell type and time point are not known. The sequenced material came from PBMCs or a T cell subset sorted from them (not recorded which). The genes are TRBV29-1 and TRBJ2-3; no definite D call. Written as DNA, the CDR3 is TGCAGCGTTGGGGAAGATACGCAGTATTTT. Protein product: CSVGEDTQYF.